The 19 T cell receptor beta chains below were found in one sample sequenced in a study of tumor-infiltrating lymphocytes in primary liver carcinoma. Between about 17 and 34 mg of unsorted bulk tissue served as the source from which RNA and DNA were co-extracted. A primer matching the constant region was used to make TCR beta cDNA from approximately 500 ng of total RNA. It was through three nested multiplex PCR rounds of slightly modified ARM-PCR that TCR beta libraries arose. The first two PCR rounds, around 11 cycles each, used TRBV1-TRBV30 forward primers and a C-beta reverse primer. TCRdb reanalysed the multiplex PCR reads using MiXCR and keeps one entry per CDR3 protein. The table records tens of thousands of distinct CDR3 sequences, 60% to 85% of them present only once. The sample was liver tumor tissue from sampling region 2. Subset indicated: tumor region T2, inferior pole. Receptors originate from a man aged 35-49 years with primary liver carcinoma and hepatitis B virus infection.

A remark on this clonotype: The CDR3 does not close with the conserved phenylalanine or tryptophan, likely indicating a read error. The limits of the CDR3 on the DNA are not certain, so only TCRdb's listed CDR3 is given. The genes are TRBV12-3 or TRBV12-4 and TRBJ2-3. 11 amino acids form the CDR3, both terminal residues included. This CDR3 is CASSFSDTQNS.

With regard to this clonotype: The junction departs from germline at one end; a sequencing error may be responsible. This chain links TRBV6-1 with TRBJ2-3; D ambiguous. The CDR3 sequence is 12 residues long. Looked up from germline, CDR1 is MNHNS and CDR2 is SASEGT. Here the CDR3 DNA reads TGTGTCAGCAGCTTTACTGCATATACGCAGTATTTT. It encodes CVSSFTAYTQYF.

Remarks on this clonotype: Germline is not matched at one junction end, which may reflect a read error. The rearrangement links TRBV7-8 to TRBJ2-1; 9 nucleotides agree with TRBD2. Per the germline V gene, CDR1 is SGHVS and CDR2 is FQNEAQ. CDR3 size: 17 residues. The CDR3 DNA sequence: TGTGCCAGTAGCTTGTTAGGGGGTAGCGGGAGAACCAATGTGCAGTTCTTC. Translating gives CASSLLGGSGRTNVQFF.

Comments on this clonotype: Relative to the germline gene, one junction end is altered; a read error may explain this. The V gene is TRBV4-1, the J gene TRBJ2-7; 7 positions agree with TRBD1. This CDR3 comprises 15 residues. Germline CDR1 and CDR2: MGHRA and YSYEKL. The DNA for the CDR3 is TGCGCCAGGAGCCCTTCCCGGGACAGAGGCTACGAGCAGTACTTC. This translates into CARSPSRDRGYEQYF.

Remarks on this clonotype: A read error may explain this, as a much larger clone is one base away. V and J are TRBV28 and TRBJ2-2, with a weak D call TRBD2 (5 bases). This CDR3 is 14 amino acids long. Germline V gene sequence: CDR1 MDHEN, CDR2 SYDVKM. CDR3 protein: CASTRGQNTGELSF. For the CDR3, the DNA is TGTGCCAGCACCCGGGGTCAGAACACCGGGGAGCTGTCTTTT. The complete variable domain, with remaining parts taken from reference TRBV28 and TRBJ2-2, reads DVKVTQSSRYLVKRTGEKVFLECVQDMDHENMFWYRQDPGLGLRLIYFSYDVKMKEKGDIPEGYSVSREKKERFSLILESASTNQTSMYLCASTRGQNTGELSFGEGSRLTVL.

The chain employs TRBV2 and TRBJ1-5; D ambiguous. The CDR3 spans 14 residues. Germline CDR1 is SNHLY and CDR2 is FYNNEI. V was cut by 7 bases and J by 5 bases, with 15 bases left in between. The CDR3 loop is CASTGPKRHQPQHF. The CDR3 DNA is TGTGCCAGCACAGGCCCCAAGAGACATCAGCCCCAGCATTTT.

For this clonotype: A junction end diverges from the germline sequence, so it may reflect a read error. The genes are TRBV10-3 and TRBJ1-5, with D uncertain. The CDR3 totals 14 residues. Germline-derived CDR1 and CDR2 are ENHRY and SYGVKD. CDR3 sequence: CAISEYKGDQPQHF. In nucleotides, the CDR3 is TGTGCCATCAGTGAATATAAGGGCGATCAGCCTCAGCATTTT.

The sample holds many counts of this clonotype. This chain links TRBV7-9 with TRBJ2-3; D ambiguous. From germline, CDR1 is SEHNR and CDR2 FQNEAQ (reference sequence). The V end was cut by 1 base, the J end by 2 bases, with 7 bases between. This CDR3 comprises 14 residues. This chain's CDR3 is CASSLGSNTDTQYF. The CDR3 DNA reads TGTGCCAGCAGCTTAGGGTCCAACACAGATACGCAGTATTTT. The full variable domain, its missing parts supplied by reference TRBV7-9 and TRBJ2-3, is DTGVSQNPRHKITKRGQNVTFRCDPISEHNRLYWYRQTLGQGPEFLTYFQNEAQLEKSRLLSDRFSAERPKGSFSTLEIQRTEQGDSAMYLCASSLGSNTDTQYFGPGTRLTVL.

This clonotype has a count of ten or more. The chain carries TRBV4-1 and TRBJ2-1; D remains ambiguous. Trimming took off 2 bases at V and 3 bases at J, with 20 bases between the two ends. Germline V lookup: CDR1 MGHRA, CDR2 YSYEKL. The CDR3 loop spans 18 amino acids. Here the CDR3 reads CASSQRLSGYQDYNEQFF. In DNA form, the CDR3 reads TGCGCCAGCAGCCAACGCTTAAGTGGCTACCAAGACTACAATGAGCAGTTCTTC.

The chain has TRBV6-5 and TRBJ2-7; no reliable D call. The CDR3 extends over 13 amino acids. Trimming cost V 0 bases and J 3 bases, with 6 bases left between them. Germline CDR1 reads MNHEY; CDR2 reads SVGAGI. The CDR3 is CASSYSPNYEQYF. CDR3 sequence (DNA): TGTGCCAGCAGTTACTCTCCTAACTACGAGCAGTACTTC.

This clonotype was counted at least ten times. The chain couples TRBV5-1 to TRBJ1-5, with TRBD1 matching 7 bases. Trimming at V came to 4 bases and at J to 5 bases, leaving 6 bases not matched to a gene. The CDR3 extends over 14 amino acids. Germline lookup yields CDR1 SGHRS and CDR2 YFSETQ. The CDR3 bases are TGCGCCAGCAGCCCAGGGGGATCTCATCAGCCCCAGCATTTT. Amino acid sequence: CASSPGGSHQPQHF. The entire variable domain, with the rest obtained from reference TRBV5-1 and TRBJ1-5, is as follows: KAGVTQTPRYLIKTRGQQVTLSCSPISGHRSVSWYQQTPGQGLQFLFEYFSETQRNKGNFPGRFSGRQFSNSRSEMNVSTLELGDSALYLCASSPGGSHQPQHFGDGTRLSIL.

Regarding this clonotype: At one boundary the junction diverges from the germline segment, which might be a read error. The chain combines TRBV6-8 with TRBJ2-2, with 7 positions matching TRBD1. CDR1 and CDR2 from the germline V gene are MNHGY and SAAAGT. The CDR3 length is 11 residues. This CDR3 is CASLDTGEPFF. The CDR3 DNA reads TGTGCCAGCCTAGACACAGGGGAGCCGTTTTTT.

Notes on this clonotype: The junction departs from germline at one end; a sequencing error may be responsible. CDR3 coding DNA: TGTGCCAACAGTTTATGGGATGAGGCGGACATAGCCAAAAACATTCAGTACTTC. Its translation: CANSLWDEADIAKNIQYF. This chain uses TRBV12-3 or TRBV12-4 with TRBJ2-4; D may be TRBD1 (5 bases). This CDR3 has 18 residues.

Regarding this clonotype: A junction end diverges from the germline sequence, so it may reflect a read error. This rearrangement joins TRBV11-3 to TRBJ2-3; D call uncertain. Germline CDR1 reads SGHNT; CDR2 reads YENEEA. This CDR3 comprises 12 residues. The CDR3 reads CASTLDTDAQYF. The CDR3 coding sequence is TGTGCCAGCACCTTAGACACAGACGCGCAGTATTTT. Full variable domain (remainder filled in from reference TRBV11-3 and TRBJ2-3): EAGVVQSPRYKIIEKKQPVAFWCNPISGHNTLYWYLQNLGQGPELLIRYENEEAVDDSQLPKDRFSAERLKGVDSTLKIQPAELGDSAVYLCASTLDTDAQYFGPGTRLTVL.

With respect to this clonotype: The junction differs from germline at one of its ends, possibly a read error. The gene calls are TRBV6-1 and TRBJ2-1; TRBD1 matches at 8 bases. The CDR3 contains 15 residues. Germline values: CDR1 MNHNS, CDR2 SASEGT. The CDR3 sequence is CVSRVGTGGYNERFF. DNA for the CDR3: TGTGTCAGCAGAGTCGGGACAGGTGGGTACAATGAGCGGTTCTTC.

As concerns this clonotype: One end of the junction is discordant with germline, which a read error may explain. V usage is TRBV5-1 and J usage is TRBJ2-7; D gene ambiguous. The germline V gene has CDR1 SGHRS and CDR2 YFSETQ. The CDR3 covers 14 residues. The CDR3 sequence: CASSYLSDPYERYF. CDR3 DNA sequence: TGCGCCAGCAGCTACCTATCGGATCCCTACGAGCGGTACTTC.

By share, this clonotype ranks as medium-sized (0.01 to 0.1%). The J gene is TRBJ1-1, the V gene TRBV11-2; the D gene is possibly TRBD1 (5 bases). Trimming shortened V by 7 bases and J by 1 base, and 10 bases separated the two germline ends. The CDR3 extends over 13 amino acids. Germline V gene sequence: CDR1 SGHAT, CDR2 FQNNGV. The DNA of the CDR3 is TGTGCCAGCACCCTGACAGCGAACACTGAAGCTTTCTTT. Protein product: CASTLTANTEAFF.

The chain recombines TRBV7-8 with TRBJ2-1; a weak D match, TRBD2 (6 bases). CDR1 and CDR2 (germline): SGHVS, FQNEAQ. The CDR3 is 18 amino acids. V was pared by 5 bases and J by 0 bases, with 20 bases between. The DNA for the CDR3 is TGTGCCAGCAGCGCGCTGGGAGGCTCAGCGGTCTCCTACAATGAGCAGTTCTTC. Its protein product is CASSALGGSAVSYNEQFF.

In nucleotides, the CDR3 is TGTGCCAGCAGCCCGACCTCTATCTCTAGCGGGAGGTACACAGATACGCAGTATTTT. This encodes CASSPTSISSGRYTDTQYF. The genes are TRBV4-2 and TRBJ2-3, with 11 bases lining up with TRBD2. V trimming: 4 bases; J trimming: 2 bases; junction bases outside the gene matches: 14. The CDR3 spans 19 residues. Germline values: CDR1 LGHNA, CDR2 YNFKEQ.